The T cell receptor beta chain described here comes from a study of PD-L1 blockade in urothelial cancer. The length of the CDR3 is 15 residues. Germline V gene lookup returns CDR1 SGHTA and CDR2 FQGNSA. With 0 bases removed from V and 2 bases from J, the gap between germline ends came to 11 bases. Data came from immunoSEQ multiplex PCR; TCRdb stores just in-frame clones and leaves some out. The table includes about 44,000 clones, about four fifths detected once. The sequenced sample was PBMCs, obtained around atezolizumab (anti-PD-L1) treatment. This sequence originates from a man between 65 and 80 years old with urothelial cancer. V is TRBV7-2 and J is TRBJ2-7; D perhaps matches TRBD1 (5 bases). CDR3 nucleotide sequence: TGTGCCAGCAGCTTAGCGGGGCAGGCCCCCTACGAGCAGTACTTC. It encodes CASSLAGQAPYEQYF. The full variable domain, its missing parts supplied by reference TRBV7-2 and TRBJ2-7, is GAGVSQSPSNKVTEKGKDVELRCDPISGHTALYWYRQSLGQGLEFLIYFQGNSAPDKSGLPSDRFSAERTGGSVSTLTIQRTQQEDSAVYLCASSLAGQAPYEQYFGPGTRLTVT.